Listed here are 6 T cell receptor beta chains from one sample, sequenced in a study of shared clonotypes between healthy human individuals. Some clones are missing from TCRdb's copy, which holds only in-frame ones; the method was immunoSEQ multiplex PCR. This sample has millions of clones, with more than 90% found just once. The sequencing sample was made of naive CD4+ T cells sorted from blood. Indicated subset: CD45RA+ positively selected. These receptor sequences come from a man between 18 and 35 years old in good health.

The chain has TRBV18 and TRBJ1-4, with D perhaps matching TRBD1 (6 bases). Trimming removed 6 bases from V and 6 bases from J, with 26 bases in between. In germline, CDR1 is KGHSH, CDR2 LQKENI. The length of the CDR3 is 18 residues. CDR3 DNA: TGTGCCAGCTCCCCTGGAGGGGGGGCTCCCCTTGGGGATGAAAAACTGTTTTTT. Residues: CASSPGGGAPLGDEKLFF.

The chain has TRBV6-6 and TRBJ1-4, with 9 bases fitting TRBD1. V gave up 6 bases and J gave up 5 bases; unmatched junction bases: 7. This CDR3 is built from 15 residues. In germline, CDR1 is MNHNY, CDR2 SVGAGI (reference sequence). The CDR3 sequence is CASRDRTGANEKLFF. The CDR3 coding sequence is TGTGCCAGCAGAGACCGGACAGGGGCCAATGAAAAACTGTTTTTT.

The rearrangement joins TRBV10-3 to TRBJ2-7, with a weak D call TRBD2 (6 bases). Looked up from germline, CDR1 is ENHRY and CDR2 is SYGVKD. This CDR3 spans 15 amino acids. Trimming removed 3 bases from V and 2 bases from J, with 14 bases in between. The CDR3 coding sequence is TGTGCCATCAGTGACGGCGGGATGGGGCCCTACGAGCAGTACTTC. Protein product: CAISDGGMGPYEQYF.

The gene calls are TRBV30 and TRBJ2-7, with TRBD1 as a possible D gene (5 bases). The germline V and J ends were trimmed by 5 bases and 1 base, with 12 bases remaining between them. The CDR3 covers 13 residues. Germline V lookup: CDR1 GTSNPN, CDR2 SVGIG (reference sequence). The CDR3 protein is CAWETGFSYEQYF. Written as DNA, the CDR3 is TGTGCCTGGGAAACAGGTTTTTCCTACGAGCAGTACTTC. Full variable domain (remainder filled in from reference TRBV30 and TRBJ2-7): SQTIHQWPATLVQPVGSPLSLECTVEGTSNPNLYWYRQAAGRGLQLLFYSVGIGQISSEVPQNLSASRPQDRQFILSSKKLLLSDSGFYLCAWETGFSYEQYFGPGTRLTVT.

The chain is built from TRBV5-1 and TRBJ1-4, with D uncertain. The germline V gene encodes CDR1 SGHRS and CDR2 YFSETQ. V dropped 2 bases and J dropped 7 bases, with 12 bases sitting between them. This CDR3 comprises 14 residues. CDR3 nucleotide sequence: TGCGCCAGCAGCTTTGGGCAACCGGGTGAAAAACTGTTTTTT. Translated: CASSFGQPGEKLFF. The full variable domain, with the rest looked up from reference TRBV5-1 and TRBJ1-4, is KAGVTQTPRYLIKTRGQQVTLSCSPISGHRSVSWYQQTPGQGLQFLFEYFSETQRNKGNFPGRFSGRQFSNSRSEMNVSTLELGDSALYLCASSFGQPGEKLFFGSGTQLSVL.

The CDR3 sequence is CASRFIQGPYNSPLHF. The DNA for the CDR3 is TGTGCAAGTCGCTTTATTCAGGGCCCCTATAATTCACCCCTCCACTTT. This chain uses TRBV12-2 with TRBJ1-6; TRBD1, as called in the table, went unchecked against the DNA. TRBV12-2 is labeled a pseudogene. This CDR3 region has 16 residues.